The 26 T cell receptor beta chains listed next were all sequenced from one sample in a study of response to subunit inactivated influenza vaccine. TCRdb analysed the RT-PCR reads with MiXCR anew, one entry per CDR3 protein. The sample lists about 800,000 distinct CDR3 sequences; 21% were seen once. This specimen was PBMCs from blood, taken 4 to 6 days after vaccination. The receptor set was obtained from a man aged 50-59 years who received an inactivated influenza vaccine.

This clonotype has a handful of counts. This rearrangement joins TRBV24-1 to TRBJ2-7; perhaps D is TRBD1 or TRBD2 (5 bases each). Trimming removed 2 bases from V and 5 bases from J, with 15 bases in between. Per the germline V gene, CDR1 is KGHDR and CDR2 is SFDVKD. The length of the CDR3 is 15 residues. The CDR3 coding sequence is TGTGCCACCAGTGATTCCTTTTCCGGGACCAACGAGCAGTACTTC. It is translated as CATSDSFSGTNEQYF.

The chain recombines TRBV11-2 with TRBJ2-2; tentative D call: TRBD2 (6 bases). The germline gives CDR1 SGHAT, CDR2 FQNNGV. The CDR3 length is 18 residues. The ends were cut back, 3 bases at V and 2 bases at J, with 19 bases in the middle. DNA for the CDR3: TGTGCCAGCAGCTTTTTTCCCGTTGGGGCGGGAAACACCGGGGAGCTGTTTTTT. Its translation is CASSFFPVGAGNTGELFF.

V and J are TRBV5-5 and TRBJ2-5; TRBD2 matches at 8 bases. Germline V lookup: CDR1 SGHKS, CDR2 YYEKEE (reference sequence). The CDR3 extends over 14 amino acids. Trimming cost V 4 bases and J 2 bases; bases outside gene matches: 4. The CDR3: CASSDPGGQETQYF. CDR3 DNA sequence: TGTGCCAGCAGCGACCCGGGGGGGCAAGAGACCCAGTACTTC.

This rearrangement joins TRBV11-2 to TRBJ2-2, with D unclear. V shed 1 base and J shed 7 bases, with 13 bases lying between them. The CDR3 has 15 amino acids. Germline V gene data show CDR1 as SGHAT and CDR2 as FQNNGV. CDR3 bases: TGTGCCAGCAGCTTAGGTACCAGAAGGGTCGGGGAGCTGTTTTTT. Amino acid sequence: CASSLGTRRVGELFF.

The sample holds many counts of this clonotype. In DNA form, the CDR3 reads TGCAGCGTGGAGCTCATCACAGATACGCAGTATTTT. It translates to CSVELITDTQYF. This chain uses TRBV29-1 with TRBJ2-3, with unresolved D. V lost 6 bases, J lost 2 bases, and 9 bases lay in between. Germline lookup yields CDR1 SQVTM and CDR2 ANQGSEA. The CDR3 has 12 amino acids.

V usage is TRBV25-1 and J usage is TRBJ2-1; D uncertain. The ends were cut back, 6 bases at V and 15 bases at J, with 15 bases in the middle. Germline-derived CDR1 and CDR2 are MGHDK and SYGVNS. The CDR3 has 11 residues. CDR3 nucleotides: TGTGCCAGCAGACTTGGCAGGTTCTTGTTCTTC. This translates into CASRLGRFLFF.

CDR3 sequence reads: CSARDRATRDRGNYGYTF. CDR3 nucleotides: TGCAGTGCTAGAGATCGTGCTACGAGGGACAGGGGGAACTATGGCTACACCTTC. The chain joins TRBV20-1 to TRBJ1-2, with 11 bases identical to TRBD1. From germline, CDR1 is DFQATT and CDR2 SNEGSKA (reference sequence). CDR3 length: 18 amino acids. The ends lost 0 bases at V and 2 bases at J; junction bases unmatched: 11.

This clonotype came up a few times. The DNA of the CDR3 is TGCAGTGCTAGAGGATCCCCGGGCTCCTACAATGAGCAGTTCTTC. This translates into CSARGSPGSYNEQFF. This chain links TRBV20-1 with TRBJ2-1; D is ambiguous. This CDR3 region has 15 residues. Trimming removed 1 base at V and 0 bases at J, with 10 bases between. The germline gives CDR1 DFQATT, CDR2 SNEGSKA (reference sequence).

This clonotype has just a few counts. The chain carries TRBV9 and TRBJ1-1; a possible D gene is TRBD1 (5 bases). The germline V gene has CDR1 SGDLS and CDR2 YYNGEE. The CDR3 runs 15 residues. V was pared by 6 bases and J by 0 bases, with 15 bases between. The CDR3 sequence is CASTVGSTVNTEAFF. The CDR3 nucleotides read TGTGCCAGCACCGTGGGCTCGACAGTGAACACTGAAGCTTTCTTT.

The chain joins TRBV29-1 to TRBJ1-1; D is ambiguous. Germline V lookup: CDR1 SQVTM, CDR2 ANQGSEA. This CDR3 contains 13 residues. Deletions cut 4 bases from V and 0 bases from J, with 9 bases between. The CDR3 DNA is TGCAGCGTTGCCTTGTCTGTGAACACTGAAGCTTTCTTT. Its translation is CSVALSVNTEAFF.

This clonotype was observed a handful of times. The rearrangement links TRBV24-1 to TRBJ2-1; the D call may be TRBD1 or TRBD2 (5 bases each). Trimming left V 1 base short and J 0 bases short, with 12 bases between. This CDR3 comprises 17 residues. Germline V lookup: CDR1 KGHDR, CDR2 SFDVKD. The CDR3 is CATSDFSGPSSYNEQFF. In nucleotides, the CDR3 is TGTGCCACCAGTGATTTTTCGGGGCCCTCCTCCTACAATGAGCAGTTCTTC.

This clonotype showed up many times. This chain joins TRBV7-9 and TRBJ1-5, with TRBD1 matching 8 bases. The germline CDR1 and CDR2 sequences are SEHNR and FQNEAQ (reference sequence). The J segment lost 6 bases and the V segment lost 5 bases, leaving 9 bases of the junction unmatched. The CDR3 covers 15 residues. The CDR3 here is CASSHTDRVSQPQHF. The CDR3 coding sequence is TGTGCCAGCAGCCATACGGACAGGGTGAGTCAGCCCCAGCATTTT.

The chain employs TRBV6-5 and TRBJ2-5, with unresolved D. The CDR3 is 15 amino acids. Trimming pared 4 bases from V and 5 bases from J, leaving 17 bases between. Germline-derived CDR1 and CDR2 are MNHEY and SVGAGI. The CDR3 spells CASSSGHGNVETQYF. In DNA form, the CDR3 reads TGTGCCAGCAGTTCGGGCCATGGCAACGTGGAGACCCAGTACTTC.

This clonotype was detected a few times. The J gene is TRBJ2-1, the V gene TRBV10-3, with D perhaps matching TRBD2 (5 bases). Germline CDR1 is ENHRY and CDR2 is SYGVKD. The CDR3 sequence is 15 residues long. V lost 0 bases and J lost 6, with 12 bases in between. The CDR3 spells CAISESTLAANEQFF. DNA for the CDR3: TGTGCCATCAGTGAGTCGACTCTAGCTGCCAATGAGCAGTTCTTC.

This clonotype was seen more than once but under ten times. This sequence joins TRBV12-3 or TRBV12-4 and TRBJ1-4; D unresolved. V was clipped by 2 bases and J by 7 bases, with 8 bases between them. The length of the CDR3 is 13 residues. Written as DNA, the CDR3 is TGTGCCAGCAGTTTACGGCTTCGTGAAAAACTGTTTTTT. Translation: CASSLRLREKLFF.

DNA of the CDR3: TGTGCCATCAGTGAGTCGCAACGGACAGCACACCTCGAGACCCAGTACTTC. As protein: CAISESQRTAHLETQYF. This chain links TRBV10-3 with TRBJ2-5, with D possibly being TRBD1 (6 bases). The V end lost 0 bases, the J end lost 5 bases, and 19 bases lay between the germline ends. This CDR3 region has 17 residues. Germline values: CDR1 ENHRY, CDR2 SYGVKD.

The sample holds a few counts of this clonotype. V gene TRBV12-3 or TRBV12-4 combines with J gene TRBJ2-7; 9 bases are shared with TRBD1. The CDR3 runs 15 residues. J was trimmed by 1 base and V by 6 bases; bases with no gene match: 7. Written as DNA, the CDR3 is TGTGCCAGCAGAGAACAGGGGGCAGGTTCCTACGAGCAGTACTTC. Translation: CASREQGAGSYEQYF.

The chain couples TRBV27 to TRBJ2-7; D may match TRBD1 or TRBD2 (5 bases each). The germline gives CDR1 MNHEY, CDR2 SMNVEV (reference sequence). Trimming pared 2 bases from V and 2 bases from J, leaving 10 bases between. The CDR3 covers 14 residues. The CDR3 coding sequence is TGTGCCAGCAGTTTAAACCGGGGCACCTACGAGCAGTACTTC. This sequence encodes CASSLNRGTYEQYF.

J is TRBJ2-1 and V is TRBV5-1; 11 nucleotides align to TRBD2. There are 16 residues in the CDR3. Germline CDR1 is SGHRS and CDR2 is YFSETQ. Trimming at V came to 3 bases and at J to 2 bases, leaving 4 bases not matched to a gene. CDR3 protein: CASSSSSGGTYNEQFF. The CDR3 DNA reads TGCGCCAGCAGCTCATCTAGCGGGGGGACCTACAATGAGCAGTTCTTC.

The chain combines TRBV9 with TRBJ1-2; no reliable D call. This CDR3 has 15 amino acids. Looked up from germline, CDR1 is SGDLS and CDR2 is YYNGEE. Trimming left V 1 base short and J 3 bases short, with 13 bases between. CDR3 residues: CASSVRPDGDYGYTF. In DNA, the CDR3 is TGTGCCAGCAGCGTACGCCCCGACGGCGACTATGGCTACACCTTC.

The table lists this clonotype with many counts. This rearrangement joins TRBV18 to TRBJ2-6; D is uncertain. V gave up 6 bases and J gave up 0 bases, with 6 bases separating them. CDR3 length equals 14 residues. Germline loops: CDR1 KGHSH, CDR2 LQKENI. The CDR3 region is CASSLDSGANVLTF. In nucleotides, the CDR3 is TGTGCCAGCTCGTTGGACTCTGGGGCCAACGTCCTGACTTTC.

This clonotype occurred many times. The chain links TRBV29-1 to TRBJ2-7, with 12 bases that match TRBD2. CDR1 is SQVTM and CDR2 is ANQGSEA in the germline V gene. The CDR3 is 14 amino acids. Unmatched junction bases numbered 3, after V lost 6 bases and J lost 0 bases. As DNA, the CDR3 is TGCAGCGTCACTAGCGGGGGGATCTCCTACGAGCAGTACTTC. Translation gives CSVTSGGISYEQYF.

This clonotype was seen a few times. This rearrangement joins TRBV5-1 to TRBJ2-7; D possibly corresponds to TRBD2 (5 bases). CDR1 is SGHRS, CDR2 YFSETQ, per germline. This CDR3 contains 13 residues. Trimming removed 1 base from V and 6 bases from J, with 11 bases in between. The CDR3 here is CASSLFPSGEQYF. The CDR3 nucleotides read TGCGCCAGCAGCTTGTTCCCGAGCGGCGAGCAGTACTTC.

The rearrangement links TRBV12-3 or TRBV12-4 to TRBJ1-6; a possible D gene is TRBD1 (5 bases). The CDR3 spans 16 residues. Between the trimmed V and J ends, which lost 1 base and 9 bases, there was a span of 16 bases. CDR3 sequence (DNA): TGTGCCAGCAGTTTAGAGGGGTACCGCGCGGGTTCACCCCTCCACTTT. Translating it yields CASSLEGYRAGSPLHF.

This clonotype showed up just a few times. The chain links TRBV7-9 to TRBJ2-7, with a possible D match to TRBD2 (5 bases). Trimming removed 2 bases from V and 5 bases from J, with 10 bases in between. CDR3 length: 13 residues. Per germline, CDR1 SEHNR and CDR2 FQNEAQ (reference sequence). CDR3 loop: CASSLSGPDEQYF. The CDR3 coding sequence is TGTGCCAGCAGCTTAAGCGGACCGGACGAGCAGTACTTC.

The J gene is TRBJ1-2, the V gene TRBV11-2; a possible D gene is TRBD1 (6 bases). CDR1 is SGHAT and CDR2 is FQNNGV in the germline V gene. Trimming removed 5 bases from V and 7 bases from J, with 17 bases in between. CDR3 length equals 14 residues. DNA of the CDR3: TGTGCCAGCAGCCCAAGCGGGACAAATGGTGGCTACACCTTC. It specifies CASSPSGTNGGYTF. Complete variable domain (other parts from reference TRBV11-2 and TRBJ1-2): EAGVAQSPRYKIIEKRQSVAFWCNPISGHATLYWYQQILGQGPKLLIQFQNNGVVDDSQLPKDRFSAERLKGVDSTLKIQPAKLEDSAVYLCASSPSGTNGGYTFGSGTRLTVV.